This T cell receptor (beta chain) appears in the sequencing data of a study of identifying expanded T cells in peripheral blood. The method was immunoSEQ multiplex PCR; TCRdb's version includes in-frame clones alone and lacks a portion of them. The sample includes tens of thousands of clones, around four fifths of them seen just once. Per germline, CDR1 SNHLY and CDR2 FYNNEI. V lost 6 bases, J lost 1 base, and 7 bases lay in between. The CDR3 covers 13 residues. To note about this clone: Other DNA sequences from this sample encode an identical CDR3 as well.

The rearrangement uses TRBV2 and TRBJ1-5; D unresolved. What was sequenced was blood. The TCR originated in a person aged 18-70 years in good health. The DNA for the CDR3 is TGTGCCAGCAGCCAAGGGAGCAATCAGCCCCAGCATTTT. Its translation: CASSQGSNQPQHF.